This is a list of T cell receptor beta chains from one sample in a study of T cell changes during pregnancy in multiple sclerosis. Assay used: immunoSEQ multiplex PCR; TCRdb lists only in-frame clones, some missing. Among under 30,000 clones listed, 70% to 90% were seen once. The source was CD4+ T cells from peripheral blood mononuclear cells, collected in the first trimester of pregnancy. The receptors here all came from a female donor in good health, enrolled as a control in a pregnancy study. The CDR3 runs from the conserved cysteine through the conserved F or W. The D gene is left open where the match is weak. Only some rows state a clone size, as once, few, many or a class for expanded clones.

V gene	clone size	D gene	J gene	CDR3 DNA	CDR3 protein
TRBV7-2	-	-	TRBJ1-4	TGTGCCAGCAGCGCACAGGGCACTAATGAAAAACTGTTTTTT	CASSAQGTNEKLFF
TRBV7-9	-	TRBD2	TRBJ2-5	TGTGCAACCAGACGGGCGTTGGGGCTAGCGGACGGTAACCAGTACTTC	CATRRALGLADGNQYF
TRBV30	-	TRBD2	TRBJ2-3	TGTGCCTGGAGTGGGGGACTAGTCCCCCCAGATACGCAGTATTTT	CAWSGGLVPPDTQYF
TRBV2	-	-	TRBJ2-3	TGTGCCAGCAGTGAACGGACAGATACGCAGTATTTT	CASSERTDTQYF
TRBV28	-	-	TRBJ1-1	TGTGCCAGCAGTTGGGGGGTAGAAGCTTTCTTT	CASSWGVEAFF
TRBV6-1	-	-	TRBJ2-6	TGTGCCAGCAGTGTAGAGGGCGGTGGGGCCAACGTCCTGACTTTC	CASSVEGGGANVLTF
TRBV4-2	few	TRBD1	TRBJ1-2	TGTGCCAGCAGCCAAGAAAGGACAGGGGTTAACTATGGCTACACCTTC	CASSQERTGVNYGYTF
TRBV28	-	TRBD1	TRBJ1-1	TGTGCCAGCAGTTTGCGGACAGGGTCGAACACTGAAGCTTTCTTT	CASSLRTGSNTEAFF
TRBV19	-	-	TRBJ1-4	TGTGCCAGTAGTATCTTTGCAACTAATGAAAAACTGTTTTTT	CASSIFATNEKLFF
TRBV4-2	-	TRBD2	TRBJ2-7	TGTGCCAGCAGCCAAGATTTGATAGCGGGAGACAGGGAGCAGTACTTC	CASSQDLIAGDREQYF
TRBV10-1	-	-	TRBJ2-7	TGCGCCAGCACGACTAGAGTAGACTACGAGCAGTACTTC	CASTTRVDYEQYF
TRBV10-2	once	TRBD2	TRBJ2-1	TGCGCCAGCAGTGCGGCTAGCGGGAGGGCCGGCAATGAGCAGTTCTTC	CASSAASGRAGNEQFF
TRBV7-2	-	TRBD1	TRBJ1-1	TGTGCCAGCAGCGCGACAGGGGCCACTGAAGCTTTCTTT	CASSATGATEAFF
TRBV29-1	-	TRBD1	TRBJ1-3	TGCAGCGTTGGGGGGACAGGCCCTCTCCCCATATATTTT	CSVGGTGPLPIYF
TRBV5-1	-	TRBD1	TRBJ2-1	TGCGCCAGCAGCCTCGGAACAGGGGGCCGGGATGAGCAGTTCTTC	CASSLGTGGRDEQFF
TRBV11-2	-	TRBD2	TRBJ2-1	TGTGCCAGCAGGCTAGCGGCGGCTTACAATGAGCAGTTCTTC	CASRLAAAYNEQFF
TRBV11-2	-	TRBD2	TRBJ2-3	TGTGCCAGCAGCCCTTGGACTAGCGGCTCAGATACGCAGTATTTT	CASSPWTSGSDTQYF
TRBV14	-	-	TRBJ2-1	TGTGCCAGCAGCCAAGTGGGGCCATTGAATGAGCAGTTCTTC	CASSQVGPLNEQFF
TRBV18	-	-	TRBJ1-5	TGTGCCAGCTCGCCGGGGGTGGTGGGCAATCAGCCCCAGCATTTT	CASSPGVVGNQPQHF
TRBV5-1	-	-	TRBJ1-1	TGCGCCAGCAGCTTGTCGGGACACAACACTGAAGCTTTCTTT	CASSLSGHNTEAFF
TRBV6-4	-	TRBD2	TRBJ2-1	TGTGCCAGCAGTGACAGTAAGATGGCGGGAGGGAGGGTACGCAATGAGCAGTTCTTC	CASSDSKMAGGRVRNEQFF
TRBV5-1	-	TRBD1	TRBJ2-7	TGCGCCAGCCGACCCGGGACAGGCGTCTACGAGCAGTACTTC	CASRPGTGVYEQYF
TRBV6-4	-	-	TRBJ2-1	TGTGCCAGCAGTGAGGTTAGCTCCTTCTACAATGAGCAGTTCTTC	CASSEVSSFYNEQFF
TRBV7-9	-	-	TRBJ2-7	TGTGCCAGCAGCTTAGCGGGGGGGGCCCCCGGCGAGCAGTACTTC	CASSLAGGAPGEQYF
TRBV18	-	TRBD2	TRBJ2-5	TGTGCCAGCTCACCAGGAACTAGCGGGGGGTTTCAAGAGACCCAGTACTTC	CASSPGTSGGFQETQYF
TRBV5-4	-	-	TRBJ2-3	TGTGCCAGCAGGATTGGACGGAGGGATACGCAGTATTTT	CASRIGRRDTQYF
TRBV21-1	few	-	TRBJ2-3	TGTGCCAGCAGCAAAGAGGCAGGGAACACAGATACGCAGTATTTT	CASSKEAGNTDTQYF
TRBV4-3	-	-	TRBJ1-2	TGCGCCAGCAGCCAAGATGGGCGAAACTATGGCTACACCTTC	CASSQDGRNYGYTF
TRBV6-5	once	TRBD1	TRBJ1-3	TGTGCCAGCAGTTACGCGATCAGGGGGCAGGGAAACACCATATATTTT	CASSYAIRGQGNTIYF
TRBV5-1	-	-	TRBJ2-3	TGCGCCAGCAGGGGAGGGGGAGTGGGAGATACGCAGTATTTT	CASRGGGVGDTQYF
TRBV28	-	-	TRBJ1-1	TGTGCCAGCAGTGAGGCAGCTAACACTGAAGCTTTCTTT	CASSEAANTEAFF
TRBV5-6	-	TRBD1	TRBJ1-1	TGTGCCAGCAGCCCTGCACCGGGACAGGGGAGGGGTATGAACACTGAAGCTTTCTTT	CASSPAPGQGRGMNTEAFF
TRBV6-4	-	-	TRBJ2-2	TGTGCCAGCAGTGAAATGATAGCGGACACCGGGGAGCTGTTTTTT	CASSEMIADTGELFF
TRBV9	once	-	TRBJ2-7	TGTGCCAGCAGCGTAGGGCCTGTCGCCTCCTACGAGCAGTACTTC	CASSVGPVASYEQYF
TRBV7-2	-	-	TRBJ2-7	TGTGCCAGCAGCTTAGCTAGGCAGGCCCACTCCTACGAGCAGTACTTC	CASSLARQAHSYEQYF
TRBV29-1	few	TRBD2	TRBJ2-3	TGCAGCGTTGAATCCCCTAGCGGGGGGCCCACAGATACGCAGTATTTT	CSVESPSGGPTDTQYF
TRBV10-3	-	TRBD2	TRBJ2-7	TGTGCCATCTGGGGAGGGAATATACTCTACGAGCAGTACTTC	CAIWGGNILYEQYF
TRBV19	-	-	TRBJ2-3	TGTGCCAGTAATAGCGGCACAGATACGCAGTATTTT	CASNSGTDTQYF
TRBV15	-	-	TRBJ1-2	TGTGCCACCAGCAGACGAGAGACTCATGGCTACACCTTC	CATSRRETHGYTF
TRBV13	-	-	TRBJ2-5	TGTGCCAGCAGCTGGGGCCGGGGGGAGACCCAGTACTTC	CASSWGRGETQYF
TRBV28	-	-	TRBJ2-7	TGTGCCAGCAGTCCCCGGGATTTCCCCTCCTACGAGCAGTACTTC	CASSPRDFPSYEQYF
TRBV6-1	-	-	TRBJ2-1	TGTGCCAGCAGTGAACCCACCAGGGTTGAAAGTAATGAGCAGTTCTTC	CASSEPTRVESNEQFF
TRBV6-5	few	TRBD1	TRBJ1-6	TGTGCCAGCAGCCCCCGGGACAGGGGGCCCCCCCTCCACTTT	CASSPRDRGPPLHF
TRBV5-1	-	TRBD1	TRBJ1-2	TGCGCCAGCAGCTTGGGTCGTGGGCAGGGGGCGAGCTATGGCTACACCTTC	CASSLGRGQGASYGYTF
TRBV28	-	TRBD1	TRBJ1-5	TGTGCCAGCAGGGGACAGGGAATCGGCAATCAGCCCCAGCATTTT	CASRGQGIGNQPQHF